Listed below are T cell receptor beta chains from one sample, sequenced in a study of T cells in Graves' hyperthyroidism and ophthalmopathy. TCRdb fed the multiplex PCR reads into MiXCR, producing one record per CDR3 protein. Here the sample spans 300,000 to 450,000 distinct CDR3 sequences, less than 20% being singletons. Sequenced sample: blood. These receptors originate from a woman aged 18-35 years with Graves' hyperthyroidism that later progressed to Graves' ophthalmopathy. Each CDR3 is given with its conserved first and last residue. The order of the fields is CDR3 protein, CDR3 DNA, CDR3 length, clone size, J gene, V gene, D gene. A D gene is named only where the DNA matches it firmly. Clone size appears in some rows only: once, few, many, or a class for an expanded clone.

CDR3 protein: CASSLLSATNEKLFF
CDR3 DNA: TGTGCCAGCAGCCTATTATCTGCAACTAATGAAAAACTGTTTTTT
CDR3 length: 15
clone size: many
J gene: TRBJ1-4
V gene: TRBV28
D gene: .

CDR3 protein: CATSRGVARTGDHNEQFF
CDR3 DNA: TGTGCCACCAGCAGAGGGGTTGCCAGGACAGGGGATCACAATGAGCAGTTCTTC
CDR3 length: 18
clone size: .
J gene: TRBJ2-1
V gene: TRBV15
D gene: TRBD1

CDR3 protein: CASRGLAGGRDTQYF
CDR3 DNA: TGTGCCAGCAGAGGACTAGCGGGAGGAAGAGATACGCAGTATTTT
CDR3 length: 15
clone size: many
J gene: TRBJ2-3
V gene: TRBV12-3/TRBV12-4
D gene: TRBD2

CDR3 protein: CASTPGGLAGRNEQFF
CDR3 DNA: TGTGCCAGCACCCCCGGAGGACTAGCGGGAAGGAATGAGCAGTTCTTC
CDR3 length: 16
clone size: many
J gene: TRBJ2-1
V gene: TRBV2
D gene: TRBD2

CDR3 protein: CASSPHPGPVQPQHF
CDR3 DNA: TGTGCCAGCAGCCCACACCCGGGGCCTGTTCAGCCCCAGCATTTT
CDR3 length: 15
clone size: many
J gene: TRBJ1-5
V gene: TRBV7-2
D gene: .

CDR3 protein: CASSQGLAGISYEQYF
CDR3 DNA: TGTGCCAGCAGCCAAGGCTTAGCGGGGATCTCCTACGAGCAGTACTTC
CDR3 length: 16
clone size: .
J gene: TRBJ2-7
V gene: TRBV14
D gene: TRBD2

CDR3 protein: CSVVASGANTGELFF
CDR3 DNA: TGCAGCGTTGTGGCCAGCGGTGCGAACACCGGGGAGCTGTTTTTT
CDR3 length: 15
clone size: few
J gene: TRBJ2-2
V gene: TRBV29-1
D gene: .

CDR3 protein: CAWSVGYNEQFF
CDR3 DNA: TGTGCCTGGAGTGTAGGTTACAATGAGCAGTTCTTC
CDR3 length: 12
clone size: many
J gene: TRBJ2-1
V gene: TRBV30
D gene: .

CDR3 protein: CASSLWPGKNTEAFF
CDR3 DNA: TGTGCCAGCAGTTTATGGCCCGGGAAGAACACTGAAGCTTTCTTT
CDR3 length: 15
clone size: many
J gene: TRBJ1-1
V gene: TRBV28
D gene: .

CDR3 protein: CASSISARTSGQETQYF
CDR3 DNA: TGTGCCAGTAGTATATCCGCTCGGACTAGCGGACAAGAGACCCAGTACTTC
CDR3 length: 17
clone size: .
J gene: TRBJ2-5
V gene: TRBV19
D gene: TRBD2

CDR3 protein: CASSFFRGQITGELFF
CDR3 DNA: TGTGCCAGCAGCTTTTTCCGGGGACAGATTACCGGGGAGCTGTTTTTT
CDR3 length: 16
clone size: few
J gene: TRBJ2-2
V gene: TRBV11-2
D gene: TRBD1

CDR3 protein: CATSAGTKQFF
CDR3 DNA: TGTGCCACCAGCGCCGGGACCAAGCAGTTCTTC
CDR3 length: 11
clone size: many
J gene: TRBJ2-1
V gene: TRBV24-1
D gene: .

CDR3 protein: CASSPRTEGHTIYF
CDR3 DNA: TGTGCCAGCTCACCGCGGACAGAGGGACACACCATATATTTT
CDR3 length: 14
clone size: many
J gene: TRBJ1-3
V gene: TRBV18
D gene: .

CDR3 protein: CAISESGTGWYNEQFF
CDR3 DNA: TGTGCCATCAGTGAGTCGGGGACAGGGTGGTACAATGAGCAGTTCTTC
CDR3 length: 16
clone size: .
J gene: TRBJ2-1
V gene: TRBV10-3
D gene: TRBD1

CDR3 protein: CASRNFQGDIGYTF
CDR3 DNA: TGTGCCAGCAGGAATTTTCAGGGAGATATCGGCTACACCTTC
CDR3 length: 14
clone size: many
J gene: TRBJ1-2
V gene: TRBV27
D gene: .

CDR3 protein: CASSLRLPGQGANEQFF
CDR3 DNA: TGTGCCAGCAGTTTACGCCTCCCTGGACAGGGGGCCAATGAGCAGTTCTTC
CDR3 length: 17
clone size: many
J gene: TRBJ2-1
V gene: TRBV28
D gene: TRBD1

CDR3 protein: CASSGNSYNEQFF
CDR3 DNA: TGCGCCAGCAGCGGAAATTCCTACAATGAGCAGTTCTTC
CDR3 length: 13
clone size: few
J gene: TRBJ2-1
V gene: TRBV10-2
D gene: .

CDR3 protein: CSASLDRAFTGELFF
CDR3 DNA: TGCAGTGCTAGCCTTGACAGGGCGTTCACCGGGGAGCTGTTTTTT
CDR3 length: 15
clone size: few
J gene: TRBJ2-2
V gene: TRBV20-1
D gene: TRBD1

CDR3 protein: CASSQDSYYGYTF
CDR3 DNA: TGTGCCAGCAGCCAAGACTCATACTATGGCTACACCTTC
CDR3 length: 13
clone size: many
J gene: TRBJ1-2
V gene: TRBV3-1
D gene: .

CDR3 protein: CASSSRAPGTGGTEAFF
CDR3 DNA: TGTGCCAGCAGTTCTAGGGCCCCCGGGACAGGGGGCACTGAAGCTTTCTTT
CDR3 length: 17
clone size: many
J gene: TRBJ1-1
V gene: TRBV27
D gene: TRBD1

CDR3 protein: CASTLGSSGRRDTGELFF
CDR3 DNA: TGTGCCAGCACCCTAGGGAGTAGCGGGAGACGGGACACCGGGGAGCTGTTTTTT
CDR3 length: 18
clone size: few
J gene: TRBJ2-2
V gene: TRBV9
D gene: TRBD2

CDR3 protein: CASSFTGRIYEQYF
CDR3 DNA: TGTGCCAGCAGTTTTACCGGACGGATTTACGAGCAGTACTTC
CDR3 length: 14
clone size: .
J gene: TRBJ2-7
V gene: TRBV6-1
D gene: .

CDR3 protein: CAVSGQGVTDTQYF
CDR3 DNA: TGTGCCGTATCGGGACAGGGGGTGACAGATACGCAGTATTTT
CDR3 length: 14
clone size: .
J gene: TRBJ2-3
V gene: TRBV6-1
D gene: TRBD1

CDR3 protein: CAIRRTDITDTQYF
CDR3 DNA: TGTGCCATCAGAAGGACAGATATCACAGATACGCAGTATTTT
CDR3 length: 14
clone size: few
J gene: TRBJ2-3
V gene: TRBV10-3
D gene: .

CDR3 protein: CASGLRQGATEAFF
CDR3 DNA: TGTGCCAGCGGTTTGAGGCAGGGGGCCACTGAAGCTTTCTTT
CDR3 length: 14
clone size: .
J gene: TRBJ1-1
V gene: TRBV12-3/TRBV12-4
D gene: TRBD1

CDR3 protein: CASSPKPGGAYEQYF
CDR3 DNA: TGTGCCAGCAGTCCCAAACCGGGAGGGGCCTACGAGCAGTACTTC
CDR3 length: 15
clone size: many
J gene: TRBJ2-7
V gene: TRBV12-3/TRBV12-4
D gene: TRBD2

CDR3 protein: CASRSISEQFF
CDR3 DNA: TGTGCCAGCAGAAGCATCAGTGAGCAGTTCTTC
CDR3 length: 11
clone size: many
J gene: TRBJ2-1
V gene: TRBV12-3/TRBV12-4
D gene: .

CDR3 protein: CASSATGGQETQYF
CDR3 DNA: TGTGCCAGCAGCGCCACAGGGGGCCAAGAGACCCAGTACTTC
CDR3 length: 14
clone size: many
J gene: TRBJ2-5
V gene: TRBV11-3
D gene: TRBD1

CDR3 protein: CSARDLLADPRDEQFF
CDR3 DNA: TGCAGTGCTAGAGATTTACTAGCGGACCCCCGCGATGAGCAGTTCTTC
CDR3 length: 16
clone size: .
J gene: TRBJ2-1
V gene: TRBV20-1
D gene: TRBD2

CDR3 protein: CASRAGLGGNWELFF
CDR3 DNA: TGCGCCAGCAGGGCCGGACTGGGCGGTAATTGGGAGCTGTTTTTT
CDR3 length: 15
clone size: few
J gene: TRBJ2-2
V gene: TRBV5-1
D gene: .

CDR3 protein: CASSQGPSQPTQYF
CDR3 DNA: TGTGCCAGCAGCCAAGGGCCCTCCCAGCCGACCCAGTACTTC
CDR3 length: 14
clone size: many
J gene: TRBJ2-5
V gene: TRBV3-1
D gene: .

CDR3 protein: CASSETQWGVLYEQYF
CDR3 DNA: TGTGCCAGCAGTGAAACCCAATGGGGGGTCCTGTACGAGCAGTACTTC
CDR3 length: 16
clone size: few
J gene: TRBJ2-7
V gene: TRBV6-1
D gene: .

CDR3 protein: CASSLTGLAGFQETQYF
CDR3 DNA: TGTGCCAGCAGTTTAACTGGACTAGCGGGATTCCAAGAGACCCAGTACTTC
CDR3 length: 17
clone size: .
J gene: TRBJ2-5
V gene: TRBV13
D gene: TRBD2

CDR3 protein: CASSIGLAGYNEQFF
CDR3 DNA: TGTGCCAGCAGCATAGGACTAGCGGGTTACAATGAGCAGTTCTTC
CDR3 length: 15
clone size: many
J gene: TRBJ2-1
V gene: TRBV7-8
D gene: TRBD2

CDR3 protein: CASTGEAGRYEQYF
CDR3 DNA: TGTGCCAGCACCGGGGAAGCGGGGCGGTACGAGCAGTACTTC
CDR3 length: 14
clone size: many
J gene: TRBJ2-7
V gene: TRBV6-1
D gene: TRBD2

CDR3 protein: CSARGIRHNEQFF
CDR3 DNA: TGCAGTGCTAGGGGCATCAGACACAATGAGCAGTTCTTC
CDR3 length: 13
clone size: many
J gene: TRBJ2-1
V gene: TRBV20-1
D gene: .

CDR3 protein: CSARMLAGGYEQYF
CDR3 DNA: TGCAGTGCTAGGATGCTAGCGGGAGGCTACGAGCAGTACTTC
CDR3 length: 14
clone size: many
J gene: TRBJ2-7
V gene: TRBV20-1
D gene: TRBD2

CDR3 protein: CASSVDRGPLGSNQPQHF
CDR3 DNA: TGTGCCAGCAGCGTCGACAGGGGGCCCCTGGGGAGCAATCAGCCCCAGCATTTT
CDR3 length: 18
clone size: many
J gene: TRBJ1-5
V gene: TRBV9
D gene: TRBD1

CDR3 protein: CASSVGGRDDEQYF
CDR3 DNA: TGTGCCAGCAGCGTAGGGGGTAGGGACGACGAGCAGTACTTC
CDR3 length: 14
clone size: .
J gene: TRBJ2-7
V gene: TRBV9
D gene: .

CDR3 protein: CASAATGKNEKLFF
CDR3 DNA: TGCGCCAGCGCCGCGACAGGGAAGAATGAAAAACTGTTTTTT
CDR3 length: 14
clone size: .
J gene: TRBJ1-4
V gene: TRBV5-1
D gene: TRBD1

CDR3 protein: CASSKLGGLPYEQYF
CDR3 DNA: TGCGCCAGCAGTAAATTAGGAGGCCTACCTTACGAGCAGTACTTC
CDR3 length: 15
clone size: few
J gene: TRBJ2-7
V gene: TRBV4-1
D gene: .

CDR3 protein: CASSLNVRHGYTF
CDR3 DNA: TGTGCCAGCAGCCTTAATGTCCGCCATGGCTACACCTTC
CDR3 length: 13
clone size: few
J gene: TRBJ1-2
V gene: TRBV7-9
D gene: .

CDR3 protein: CATSGKQGANTGELFF
CDR3 DNA: TGTGCCACCAGTGGAAAACAGGGGGCGAACACCGGGGAGCTGTTTTTT
CDR3 length: 16
clone size: .
J gene: TRBJ2-2
V gene: TRBV24-1
D gene: TRBD1

CDR3 protein: CASSTTGQGSTDTQYF
CDR3 DNA: TGTGCCAGCAGTACCACCGGACAGGGAAGCACAGATACGCAGTATTTT
CDR3 length: 16
clone size: many
J gene: TRBJ2-3
V gene: TRBV12-3/TRBV12-4
D gene: TRBD1

CDR3 protein: CSVKSEWRLAGEGNEQFF
CDR3 DNA: TGCAGTGTTAAAAGTGAGTGGCGCCTAGCGGGAGAAGGCAATGAGCAGTTCTTC
CDR3 length: 18
clone size: .
J gene: TRBJ2-1
V gene: TRBV20-1
D gene: TRBD2

CDR3 protein: CASSFAGGNSPLHF
CDR3 DNA: TGTGCCAGCAGCTTTGCGGGGGGTAATTCACCCCTCCACTTT
CDR3 length: 14
clone size: many
J gene: TRBJ1-6
V gene: TRBV7-3
D gene: .

CDR3 protein: CASSLSGASGRARHGDTQYF
CDR3 DNA: TGTGCCAGCAGCTTATCTGGGGCTAGCGGGAGGGCCCGTCATGGGGATACGCAGTATTTT
CDR3 length: 20
clone size: once
J gene: TRBJ2-3
V gene: TRBV7-2
D gene: TRBD2

CDR3 protein: CASTPGLGDNEQFF
CDR3 DNA: TGCGCCAGCACCCCGGGACTAGGAGACAATGAGCAGTTCTTC
CDR3 length: 14
clone size: .
J gene: TRBJ2-1
V gene: TRBV10-2
D gene: TRBD2

CDR3 protein: CASGLVLAGDPNEQFF
CDR3 DNA: TGTGCTAGTGGTTTGGTATTAGCGGGAGATCCTAATGAGCAGTTCTTC
CDR3 length: 16
clone size: many
J gene: TRBJ2-1
V gene: TRBV12-5
D gene: TRBD2

CDR3 protein: CSARDNQAGGSYEQYF
CDR3 DNA: TGCAGTGCTAGAGATAACCAAGCGGGAGGATCCTACGAGCAGTACTTC
CDR3 length: 16
clone size: many
J gene: TRBJ2-7
V gene: TRBV20-1
D gene: TRBD2

CDR3 protein: CASSDRLAGNSYNEQFF
CDR3 DNA: TGTGCCAGCAGTGATCGACTAGCGGGAAACTCCTACAATGAGCAGTTCTTC
CDR3 length: 17
clone size: many
J gene: TRBJ2-1
V gene: TRBV2
D gene: TRBD2